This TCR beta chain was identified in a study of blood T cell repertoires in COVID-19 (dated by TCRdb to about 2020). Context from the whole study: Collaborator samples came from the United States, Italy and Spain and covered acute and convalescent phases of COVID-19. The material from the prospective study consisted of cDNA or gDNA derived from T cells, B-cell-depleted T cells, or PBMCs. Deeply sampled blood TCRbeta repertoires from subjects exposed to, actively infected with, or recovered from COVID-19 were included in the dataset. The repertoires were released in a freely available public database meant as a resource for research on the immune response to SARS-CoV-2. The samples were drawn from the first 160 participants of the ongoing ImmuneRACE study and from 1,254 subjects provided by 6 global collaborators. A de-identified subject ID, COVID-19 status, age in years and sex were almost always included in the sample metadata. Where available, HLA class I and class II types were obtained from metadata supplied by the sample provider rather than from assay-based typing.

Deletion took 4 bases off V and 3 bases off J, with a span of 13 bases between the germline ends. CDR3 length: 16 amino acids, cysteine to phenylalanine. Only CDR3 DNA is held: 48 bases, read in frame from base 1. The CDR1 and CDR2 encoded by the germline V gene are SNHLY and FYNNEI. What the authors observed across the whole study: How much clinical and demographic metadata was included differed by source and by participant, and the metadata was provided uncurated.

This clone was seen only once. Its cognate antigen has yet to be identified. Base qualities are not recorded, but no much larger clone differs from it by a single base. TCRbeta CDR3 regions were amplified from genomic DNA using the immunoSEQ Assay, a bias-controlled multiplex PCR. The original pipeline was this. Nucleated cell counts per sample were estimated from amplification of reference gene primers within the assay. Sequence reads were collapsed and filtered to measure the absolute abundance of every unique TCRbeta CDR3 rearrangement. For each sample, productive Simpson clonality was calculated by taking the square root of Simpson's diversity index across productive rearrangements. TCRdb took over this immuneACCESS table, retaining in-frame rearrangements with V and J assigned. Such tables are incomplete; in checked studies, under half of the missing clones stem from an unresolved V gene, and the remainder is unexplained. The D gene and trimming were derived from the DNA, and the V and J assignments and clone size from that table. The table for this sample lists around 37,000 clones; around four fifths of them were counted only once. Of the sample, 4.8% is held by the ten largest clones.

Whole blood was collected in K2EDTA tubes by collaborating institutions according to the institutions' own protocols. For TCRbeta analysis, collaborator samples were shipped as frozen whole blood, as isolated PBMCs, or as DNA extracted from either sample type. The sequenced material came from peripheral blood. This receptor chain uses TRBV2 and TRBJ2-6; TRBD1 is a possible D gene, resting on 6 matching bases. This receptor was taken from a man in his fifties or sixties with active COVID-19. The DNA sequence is TGTGCCAGCAGTGGGGTTTACAGGGTTGGGGCCAACGTCCTGACTTTC. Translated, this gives CASSGVYRVGANVLTF.